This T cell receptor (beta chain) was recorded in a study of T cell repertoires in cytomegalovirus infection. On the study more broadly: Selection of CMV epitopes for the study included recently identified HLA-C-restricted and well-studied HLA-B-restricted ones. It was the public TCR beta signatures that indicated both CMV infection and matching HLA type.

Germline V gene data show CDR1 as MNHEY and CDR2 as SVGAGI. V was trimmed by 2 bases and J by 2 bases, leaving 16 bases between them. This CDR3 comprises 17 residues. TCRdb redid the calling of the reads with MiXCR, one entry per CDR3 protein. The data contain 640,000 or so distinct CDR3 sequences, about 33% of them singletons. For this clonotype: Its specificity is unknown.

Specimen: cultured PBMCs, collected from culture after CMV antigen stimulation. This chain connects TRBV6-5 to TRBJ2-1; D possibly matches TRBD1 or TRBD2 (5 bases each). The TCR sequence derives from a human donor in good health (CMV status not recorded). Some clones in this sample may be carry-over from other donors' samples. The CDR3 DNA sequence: TGTGCCAGCAGTTACGGGGTGGGGGAAGCGACCTACAATGAGCAGTTCTTC. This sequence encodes CASSYGVGEATYNEQFF.